This TCR beta chain derives from a study of blood T cell repertoires in COVID-19. At the level of the study: COVID-19 samples from acute and convalescent phases originated in the United States, Italy and Spain. PBMCs, B-cell-depleted T cells, or T cells were the source of the cDNA or gDNA that made up the material.

Methods used by the authors: Cell counts per sample came from amplifying reference gene primers. Sequencing was performed with immunoSEQ multiplex PCR; in TCRdb, only in-frame clones are kept and a portion is missing. V and J calls and clone size are copied from that table; D and trimming were computed from the DNA. The repertoire holds approximately 88,000 clones, with 80% as singletons. This clone has a handful of counts. Trimming removed 2 bases at V and 7 bases at J, with 17 bases between. Germline V lookup: CDR1 WNHNN, CDR2 SYGVQD (reference sequence). The CDR3 has 15 residues. The sequencing sample was made of peripheral blood. The V and J genes are TRBV10-1 and TRBJ1-2; D uncertain. This receptor was obtained from an elderly woman with acute or convalescent COVID-19. In DNA, the CDR3 is TGCGCCAGCAGTGAGGGTCCGCTAATAAATCGTGGCTACACCTTC. It specifies CASSEGPLINRGYTF.